The clone carrying this TCR beta chain was detected once. Its antigen is undetermined. A read error may produce the germline difference seen at one junction end. The data are from a study of molecular identifiers for immune sequencing clone quantification. Regarding the study as a whole: The study found clones above 20 RNA copies held over 98% of effector molecules and under 1% in naive cells.

Researchers sorted naive CD8 T cells as cells that were CD8+CD4-CCR7+CD45RA+. The CDR3 length is 17 residues. The V gene's germline CDR1 is SGHVS and CDR2 FNYEAQ. TCRdb itself ran the PCR reads through MiXCR, one entry per CDR3 protein. The data contain about 65,000 distinct CDR3 sequences, roughly 17% of them singletons. The rearrangement links TRBV7-6 to TRBJ2-3, with D maybe TRBD2 (6 bases). The receptor was derived from a human donor in good health. Some libraries in this study had Jurkat cell RNA spiked in. The sequencing input was naive CD8+ T cells from blood, with Jurkat cell RNA spiked in. As for subset: FACS-sorted CD8+CD4-CCR7+CD45RA+ naive T cells. The chain's CDR3 is CPSSLEGLTPGTDTQYF. The DNA of the CDR3 is TGCCCCAGCAGCTTGGAAGGACTAACCCCCGGGACAGATACGCAGTATTTT.